This TCR beta chain emerged from a study of cytotoxic CD8 clonotypes in ibrutinib-treated CLL. Sequencing was performed with immunoSEQ multiplex PCR; in TCRdb, only in-frame clones are kept and a portion is missing. The profile covers about 200,000 clones, with 65% to 80% appearing a single time and 5.5% to 6% taken by the ten largest. At least ten counts were recorded for this clone. The V end was cut by 4 bases, the J end by 6 bases, with 10 bases between. Germline lookup yields CDR1 SGHTA and CDR2 FQGNSA. The CDR3 runs to 13 residues. The material sequenced was PBMCs, taken after 12 months of ibrutinib treatment. The chain couples TRBV7-2 to TRBJ1-3; D is unresolved. This clonotype was sampled from a human donor with chronic lymphocytic leukemia. The DNA for the CDR3 is TGTGCCAGCAGCTACCGGTGGGAAAACACCATATATTTT. Translated, it gives CASSYRWENTIYF.